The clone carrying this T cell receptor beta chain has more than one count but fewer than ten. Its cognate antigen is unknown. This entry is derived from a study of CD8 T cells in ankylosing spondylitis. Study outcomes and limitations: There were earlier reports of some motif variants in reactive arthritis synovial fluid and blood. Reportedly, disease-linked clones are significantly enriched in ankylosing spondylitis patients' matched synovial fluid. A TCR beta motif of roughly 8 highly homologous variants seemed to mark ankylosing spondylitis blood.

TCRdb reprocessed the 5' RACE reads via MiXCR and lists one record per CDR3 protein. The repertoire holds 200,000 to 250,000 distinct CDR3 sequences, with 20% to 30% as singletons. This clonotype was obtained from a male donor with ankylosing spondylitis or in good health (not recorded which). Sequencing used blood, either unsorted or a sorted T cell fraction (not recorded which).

The CDR3 DNA sequence: TGTGCCAGCAGCCAAGATTTCCGGCCTTCTGAAGCTTTCTTT. Translation gives CASSQDFRPSEAFF. The chain has TRBV3-1 and TRBJ1-1; D uncertain. The V end lost 0 bases, the J end lost 6 bases, and 11 bases lay between the germline ends. Per germline, CDR1 LGHDT and CDR2 YNNKEL (reference sequence). This CDR3 is built from 14 residues.